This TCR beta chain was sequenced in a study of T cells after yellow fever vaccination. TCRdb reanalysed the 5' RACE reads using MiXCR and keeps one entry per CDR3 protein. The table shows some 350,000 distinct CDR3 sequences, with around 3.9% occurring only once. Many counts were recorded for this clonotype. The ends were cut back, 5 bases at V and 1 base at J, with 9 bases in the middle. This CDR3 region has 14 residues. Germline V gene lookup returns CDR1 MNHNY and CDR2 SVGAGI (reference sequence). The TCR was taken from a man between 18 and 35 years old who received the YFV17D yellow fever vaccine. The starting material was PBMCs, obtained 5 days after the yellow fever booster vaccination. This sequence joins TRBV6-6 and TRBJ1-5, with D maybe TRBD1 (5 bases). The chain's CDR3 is CASSEGPSNQPQHF. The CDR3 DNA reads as TGTGCCAGCAGTGAGGGGCCCAGCAATCAGCCCCAGCATTTT.